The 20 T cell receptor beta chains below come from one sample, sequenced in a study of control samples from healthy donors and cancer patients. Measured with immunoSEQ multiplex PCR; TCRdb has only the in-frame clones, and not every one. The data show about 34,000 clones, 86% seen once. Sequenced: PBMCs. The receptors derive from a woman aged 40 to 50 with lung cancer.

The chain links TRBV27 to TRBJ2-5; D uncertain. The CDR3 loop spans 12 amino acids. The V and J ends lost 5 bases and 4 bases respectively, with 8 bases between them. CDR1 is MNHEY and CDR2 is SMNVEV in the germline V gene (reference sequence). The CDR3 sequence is CASSPLGETQYF. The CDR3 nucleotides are TGTGCCAGCAGTCCCCTGGGAGAGACCCAGTACTTC.

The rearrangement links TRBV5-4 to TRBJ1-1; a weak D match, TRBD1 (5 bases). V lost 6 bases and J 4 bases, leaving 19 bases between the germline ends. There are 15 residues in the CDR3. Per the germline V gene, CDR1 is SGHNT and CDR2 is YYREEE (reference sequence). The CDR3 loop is CASTAGRGRGTEAFF. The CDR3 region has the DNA TGTGCCAGCACCGCTGGGAGAGGAAGGGGCACTGAAGCTTTCTTT.

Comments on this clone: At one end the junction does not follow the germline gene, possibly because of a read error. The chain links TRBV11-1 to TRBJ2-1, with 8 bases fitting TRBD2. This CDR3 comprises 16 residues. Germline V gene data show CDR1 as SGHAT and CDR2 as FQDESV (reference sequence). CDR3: CASSLAGGAYYNEQFF. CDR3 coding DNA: TGTGCCAGCAGCCTAGCCGGGGGGGCTTACTACAATGAGCAGTTCTTC.

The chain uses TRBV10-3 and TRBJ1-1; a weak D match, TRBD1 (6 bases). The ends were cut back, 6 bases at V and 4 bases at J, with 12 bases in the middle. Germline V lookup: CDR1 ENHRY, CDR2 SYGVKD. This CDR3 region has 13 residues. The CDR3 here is CAISEGGVTEAFF. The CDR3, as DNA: TGTGCCATCAGCGAGGGGGGGGTCACTGAAGCTTTCTTT.

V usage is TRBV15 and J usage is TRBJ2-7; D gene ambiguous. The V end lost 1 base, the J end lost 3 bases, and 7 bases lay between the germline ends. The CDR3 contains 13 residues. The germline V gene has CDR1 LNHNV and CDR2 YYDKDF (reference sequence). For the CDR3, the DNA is TGTGCCACCAGCAGAGGATCTCTCTACGAGCAGTACTTC. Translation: CATSRGSLYEQYF.

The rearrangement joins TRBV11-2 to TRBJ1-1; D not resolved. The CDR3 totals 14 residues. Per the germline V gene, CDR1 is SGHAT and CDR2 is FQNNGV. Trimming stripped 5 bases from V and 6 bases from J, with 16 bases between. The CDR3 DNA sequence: TGTGCCAGCAGCCCCCTGGGCAGGACCCCTGAAGCTTTCTTT. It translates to CASSPLGRTPEAFF.

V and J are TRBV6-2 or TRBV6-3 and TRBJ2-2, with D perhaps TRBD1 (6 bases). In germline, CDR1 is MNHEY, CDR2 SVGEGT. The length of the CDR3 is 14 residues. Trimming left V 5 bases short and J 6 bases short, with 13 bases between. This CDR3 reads CASSGTGYAGELFF. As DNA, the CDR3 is TGTGCCAGCAGTGGAACAGGGTATGCCGGGGAGCTGTTTTTT.

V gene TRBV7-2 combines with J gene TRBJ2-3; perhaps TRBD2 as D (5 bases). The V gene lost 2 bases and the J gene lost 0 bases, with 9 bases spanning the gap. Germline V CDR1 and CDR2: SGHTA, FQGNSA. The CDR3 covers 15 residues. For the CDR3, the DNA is TGTGCCAGCAGCTTAAGAGGGTTGAGCACAGATACGCAGTATTTT. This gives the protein CASSLRGLSTDTQYF.

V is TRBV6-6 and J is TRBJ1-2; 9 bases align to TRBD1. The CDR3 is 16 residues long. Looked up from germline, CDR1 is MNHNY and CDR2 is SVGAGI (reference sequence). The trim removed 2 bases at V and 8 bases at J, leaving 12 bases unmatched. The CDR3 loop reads CASSYPGTGRSRGYTF. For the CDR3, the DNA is TGTGCCAGCAGTTACCCCGGGACAGGGCGGTCGAGAGGCTACACCTTC.

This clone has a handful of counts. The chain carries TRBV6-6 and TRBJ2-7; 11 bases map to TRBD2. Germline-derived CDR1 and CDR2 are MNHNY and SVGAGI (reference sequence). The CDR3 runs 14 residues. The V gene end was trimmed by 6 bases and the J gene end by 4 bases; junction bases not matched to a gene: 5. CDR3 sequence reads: CASSRTSGGYEQYF. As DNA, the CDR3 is TGTGCCAGCAGCCGAACTAGCGGGGGTTACGAGCAGTACTTC.

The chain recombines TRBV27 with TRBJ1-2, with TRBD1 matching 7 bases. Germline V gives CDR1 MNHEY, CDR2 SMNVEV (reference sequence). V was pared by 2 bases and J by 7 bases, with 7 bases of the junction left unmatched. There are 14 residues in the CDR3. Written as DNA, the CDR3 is TGTGCCAGCAGTTTAGCCCGACAGGGAGGTGGCTACACCTTC. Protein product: CASSLARQGGGYTF.

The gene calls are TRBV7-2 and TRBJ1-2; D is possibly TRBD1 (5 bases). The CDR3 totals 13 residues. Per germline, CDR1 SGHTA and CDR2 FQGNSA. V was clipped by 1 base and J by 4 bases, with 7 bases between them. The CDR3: CASSLEDTYGYTF. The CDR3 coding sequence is TGTGCCAGCAGCTTAGAGGACACCTATGGCTACACCTTC. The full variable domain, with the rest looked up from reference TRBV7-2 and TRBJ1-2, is GAGVSQSPSNKVTEKGKDVELRCDPISGHTALYWYRQSLGQGLEFLIYFQGNSAPDKSGLPSDRFSAERTGGSVSTLTIQRTQQEDSAVYLCASSLEDTYGYTFGSGTRLTVV.

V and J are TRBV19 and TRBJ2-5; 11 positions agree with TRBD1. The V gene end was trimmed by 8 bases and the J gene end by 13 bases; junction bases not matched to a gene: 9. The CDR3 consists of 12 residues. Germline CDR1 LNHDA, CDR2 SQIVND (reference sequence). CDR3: CASSDRGLYRYF. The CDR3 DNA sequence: TGTGCCAGTTCGGACAGGGGGCTTTACCGGTACTTC.

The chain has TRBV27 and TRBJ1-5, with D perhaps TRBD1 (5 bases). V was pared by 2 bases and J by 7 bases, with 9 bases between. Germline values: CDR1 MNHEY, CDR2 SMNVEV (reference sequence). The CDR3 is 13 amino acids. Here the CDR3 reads CASSLGSGQPQHF. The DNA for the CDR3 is TGTGCCAGCAGTTTAGGTTCAGGGCAGCCCCAGCATTTT.

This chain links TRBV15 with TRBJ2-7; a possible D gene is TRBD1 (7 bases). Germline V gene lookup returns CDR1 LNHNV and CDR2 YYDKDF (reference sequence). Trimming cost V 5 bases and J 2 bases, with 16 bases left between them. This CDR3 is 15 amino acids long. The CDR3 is CATSGMTGTAYEQYF. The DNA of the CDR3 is TGTGCCACCAGCGGCATGACAGGGACTGCCTACGAGCAGTACTTC.

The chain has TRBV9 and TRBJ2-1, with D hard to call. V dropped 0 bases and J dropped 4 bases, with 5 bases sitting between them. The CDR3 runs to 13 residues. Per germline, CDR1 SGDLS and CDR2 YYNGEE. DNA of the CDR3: TGTGCCAGCAGCGTAGGACAATACAATGAGCAGTTCTTC. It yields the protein CASSVGQYNEQFF.

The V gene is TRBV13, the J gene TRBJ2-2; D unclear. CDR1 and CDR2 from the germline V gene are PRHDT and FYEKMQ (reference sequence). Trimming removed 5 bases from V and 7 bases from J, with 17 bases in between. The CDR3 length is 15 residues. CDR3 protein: CASSTTEPWGGELFF. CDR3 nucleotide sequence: TGTGCCAGCAGCACAACAGAGCCATGGGGCGGGGAGCTGTTTTTT.

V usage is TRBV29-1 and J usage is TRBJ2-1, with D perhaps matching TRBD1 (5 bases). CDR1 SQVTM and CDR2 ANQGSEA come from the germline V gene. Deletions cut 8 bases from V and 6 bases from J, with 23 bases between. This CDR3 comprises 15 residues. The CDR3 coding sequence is TGCAGCTATGGAAGGAAGGGGATTAATCGCAATGAGCAGTTCTTC. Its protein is CSYGRKGINRNEQFF.

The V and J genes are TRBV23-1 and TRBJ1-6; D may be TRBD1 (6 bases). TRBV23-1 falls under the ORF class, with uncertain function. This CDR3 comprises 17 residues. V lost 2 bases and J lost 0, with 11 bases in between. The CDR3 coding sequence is TGCGCCAGCAGTCAACCAGGGGCCGCCTCCTATAATTCACCCCTCCACTTT. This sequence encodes CASSQPGAASYNSPLHF.

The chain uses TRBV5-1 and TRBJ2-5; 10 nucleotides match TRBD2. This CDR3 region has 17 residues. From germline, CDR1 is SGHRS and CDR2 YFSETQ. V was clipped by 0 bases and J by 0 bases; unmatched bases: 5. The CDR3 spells CASSLEPAGGYQETQYF. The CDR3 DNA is TGCGCCAGCAGCTTGGAACCAGCGGGGGGGTACCAAGAGACCCAGTACTTC.